Listed below are T cell receptor beta chains from one sample, sequenced in a study of early T cells in non-severe SARS-CoV-2 infection. A single record per CDR3 protein comes from TCRdb applying MiXCR to the 5' RACE reads. The sample has tens of thousands of distinct CDR3 sequences; 4.3% are singletons. The sample comprised whole blood. The source is an adult who was a healthcare worker with PCR-confirmed SARS-CoV-2 infection or an uninfected control (not recorded which). Both conserved end residues are part of each CDR3. The order of the fields is V gene, clone size, D gene, J gene, CDR3 DNA, CDR3 protein. A D gene is named only where the DNA matches it firmly. For some rows the clone size is stated as once, few or many, or as a class when expanded; others skip it.

V gene: TRBV11-3; clone size: few; D gene: TRBD2; J gene: TRBJ2-1; CDR3 DNA: TGTGCCAGCAGCCCGGTAGCGGGCCACAATGAGCAGTTCTTC; CDR3 protein: CASSPVAGHNEQFF
V gene: TRBV29-1; clone size: many; D gene: -; J gene: TRBJ1-2; CDR3 DNA: TGCAGCGTTGAAGGCACAGGGTTGGGCTATGGCTACACCTTC; CDR3 protein: CSVEGTGLGYGYTF
V gene: TRBV4-2; clone size: -; D gene: TRBD2; J gene: TRBJ2-7; CDR3 DNA: TGTGCCAGCAGCCGTAGCGGGAGTGTGGGATCCTACGAGCAGTACTTC; CDR3 protein: CASSRSGSVGSYEQYF
V gene: TRBV29-1; clone size: many; D gene: TRBD2; J gene: TRBJ2-4; CDR3 DNA: TGCAGCGTCTTATTGGCGGGAGTGAGGGTGTTGACCAAAAACATTCAGTACTTC; CDR3 protein: CSVLLAGVRVLTKNIQYF
V gene: TRBV29-1; clone size: medium-sized; D gene: TRBD2; J gene: TRBJ2-3; CDR3 DNA: TGCAGCGTTGCCCCTAGCGGGGGTGGCTCAGATACGCAGTATTTT; CDR3 protein: CSVAPSGGGSDTQYF
V gene: TRBV6-2/TRBV6-3; clone size: many; D gene: -; J gene: TRBJ2-1; CDR3 DNA: TGTGCCAGCACCCTGGATGCTATCAATGAGCAGTTCTTC; CDR3 protein: CASTLDAINEQFF
V gene: TRBV11-2; clone size: many; D gene: TRBD2; J gene: TRBJ2-5; CDR3 DNA: TGTGCCAGCAGCTTAGCCGGGGGGGCTAACCAAGAGACCCAGTACTTC; CDR3 protein: CASSLAGGANQETQYF
V gene: TRBV11-2; clone size: many; D gene: -; J gene: TRBJ2-3; CDR3 DNA: TGTGCCAGCAGCACCTCCTCAGATACGCAGTATTTT; CDR3 protein: CASSTSSDTQYF
V gene: TRBV6-5; clone size: -; D gene: -; J gene: TRBJ1-1; CDR3 DNA: TGTGCCATTGGGCGGGCTACGAACACTGAAGCTTTCTTT; CDR3 protein: CAIGRATNTEAFF
V gene: TRBV12-3/TRBV12-4; clone size: few; D gene: TRBD1; J gene: TRBJ1-2; CDR3 DNA: TGTGCCAGCAGCATACAGGGGGCTTATGGCTACACCTTC; CDR3 protein: CASSIQGAYGYTF
V gene: TRBV18; clone size: few; D gene: -; J gene: TRBJ1-1; CDR3 DNA: TGTGCCAGCTCACCAAAGCCCTCCTTCGAAGCTTTCTTT; CDR3 protein: CASSPKPSFEAFF
V gene: TRBV7-3; clone size: many; D gene: -; J gene: TRBJ1-2; CDR3 DNA: TGTGCCAGCAGCCCCGGGACAATTCTTAATGGCTACACCTTC; CDR3 protein: CASSPGTILNGYTF
V gene: TRBV2; clone size: many; D gene: TRBD1; J gene: TRBJ2-5; CDR3 DNA: TGTGCCAGCAGTGTGGGGCAGGGGGCTGGAGAGACCCAGTACTTC; CDR3 protein: CASSVGQGAGETQYF
V gene: TRBV7-8; clone size: many; D gene: TRBD1; J gene: TRBJ2-5; CDR3 DNA: TGTGCCAGCTCCGACAGGGGCGAGACCCAGTACTTC; CDR3 protein: CASSDRGETQYF
V gene: TRBV18; clone size: medium-sized; D gene: -; J gene: TRBJ2-5; CDR3 DNA: TGTGCCAGCTCACCGGGGCGGGAAGAGACCCAGTACTTC; CDR3 protein: CASSPGREETQYF
V gene: TRBV12-3/TRBV12-4; clone size: few; D gene: -; J gene: TRBJ2-7; CDR3 DNA: TGTGCCAGCAGTCCAAAGGGAACGCTAGGATTCGAGCAGTACTTC; CDR3 protein: CASSPKGTLGFEQYF
V gene: TRBV28; clone size: many; D gene: -; J gene: TRBJ1-3; CDR3 DNA: TGTGGGGTCCTCCCCTTTTTTCAGTGGAGTGGCTCTGGAAACACCATATATTTT; CDR3 protein: CGVLPFFQWSGSGNTIYF
V gene: TRBV2; clone size: many; D gene: -; J gene: TRBJ2-3; CDR3 DNA: TGTGCCACCCGAGGAGTAAGTGATACGCAGTATTTT; CDR3 protein: CATRGVSDTQYF
V gene: TRBV7-9; clone size: many; D gene: -; J gene: TRBJ1-1; CDR3 DNA: TGTGCCAGCGATGCGGCCGGCATCAACACTGAAGCTTTCTTT; CDR3 protein: CASDAAGINTEAFF
V gene: TRBV11-2; clone size: many; D gene: -; J gene: TRBJ2-7; CDR3 DNA: TGTGCCAGCAGCTTAGCAGGGACGGGGTACGAGCAGTACTTC; CDR3 protein: CASSLAGTGYEQYF
V gene: TRBV5-1; clone size: many; D gene: -; J gene: TRBJ1-6; CDR3 DNA: TGCGCCAGCAGCTTGGTCCCGACGATTGAGTCACCCCTCCACTTT; CDR3 protein: CASSLVPTIESPLHF
V gene: TRBV20-1; clone size: once; D gene: TRBD1; J gene: TRBJ1-5; CDR3 DNA: TGCAGTGCTAGAGTAGACAGGGAACACAATCAGCCCCAGCATTTT; CDR3 protein: CSARVDREHNQPQHF
V gene: TRBV5-4; clone size: many; D gene: TRBD2; J gene: TRBJ2-3; CDR3 DNA: TGTGCCAGCAGCTCGCCCGGGACTAGCGGGGCGAGGACGCAGTATTTT; CDR3 protein: CASSSPGTSGARTQYF
V gene: TRBV3-1; clone size: -; D gene: -; J gene: TRBJ2-1; CDR3 DNA: TGTGCCAGCAGGGCGGGAAATGACGGTGAGCAGTTCTTC; CDR3 protein: CASRAGNDGEQFF
V gene: TRBV20-1; clone size: many; D gene: TRBD1; J gene: TRBJ1-2; CDR3 DNA: TGCACAGGACAGGGGCACTATGGCTACACCTTC; CDR3 protein: CTGQGHYGYTF
V gene: TRBV11-2; clone size: few; D gene: TRBD1; J gene: TRBJ1-1; CDR3 DNA: TGTGCCAGCAGCTTAGTTAAATTGACCAACGGGGGACAGGAAGCTTTCTTT; CDR3 protein: CASSLVKLTNGGQEAFF
V gene: TRBV6-1; clone size: -; D gene: -; J gene: TRBJ2-4; CDR3 DNA: TGTGCCAGCAGTGATTGGGAGCGGTCCAAAAACATTCAGTACTTC; CDR3 protein: CASSDWERSKNIQYF
V gene: TRBV5-4; clone size: -; D gene: TRBD2; J gene: TRBJ2-2; CDR3 DNA: TGTGCCAGCAGCCCCCTAGGACTAGCGAACACCGGGGAGCTGTTTTTT; CDR3 protein: CASSPLGLANTGELFF
V gene: TRBV18; clone size: few; D gene: -; J gene: TRBJ2-2; CDR3 DNA: TGTGCCAGCTCACCACCGATGTGGAACACCGGGGAGCTGTTTTTT; CDR3 protein: CASSPPMWNTGELFF
V gene: TRBV7-2; clone size: few; D gene: -; J gene: TRBJ2-5; CDR3 DNA: TGTGCCAGCAGCTTGAGTTCCGAGACCCAGTACTTC; CDR3 protein: CASSLSSETQYF
V gene: TRBV7-2; clone size: many; D gene: -; J gene: TRBJ2-1; CDR3 DNA: TGTGCCAGCAGCTGGGATGAGCAGTTCTTC; CDR3 protein: CASSWDEQFF
V gene: TRBV19; clone size: many; D gene: -; J gene: TRBJ2-7; CDR3 DNA: TGTGCCAGTAGTATATCAGTCTCCAGCTCCTACGAGCAGTACTTC; CDR3 protein: CASSISVSSSYEQYF
V gene: TRBV30; clone size: many; D gene: -; J gene: TRBJ2-4; CDR3 DNA: TGTGCCTGGAGTACAGGGGAGGTTGGAAACATTCAGTACTTC; CDR3 protein: CAWSTGEVGNIQYF
V gene: TRBV27; clone size: many; D gene: -; J gene: TRBJ2-7; CDR3 DNA: TGTGCCAGCAGTTTAAGTCCGGCCGGTTCCTACGAGCAGTACTTC; CDR3 protein: CASSLSPAGSYEQYF
V gene: TRBV6-1; clone size: many; D gene: TRBD1; J gene: TRBJ1-1; CDR3 DNA: TGTGCCAGCAGATCCGGGACAGGGGGCGCGGGAGGTAACACTGAAGCTTTCTTT; CDR3 protein: CASRSGTGGAGGNTEAFF
V gene: TRBV11-2; clone size: many; D gene: -; J gene: TRBJ2-3; CDR3 DNA: TGTGCCAGCAGCCCGCGACGGTTAACTCGTGCCACAGATACGCAGTATTTT; CDR3 protein: CASSPRRLTRATDTQYF
V gene: TRBV15; clone size: many; D gene: -; J gene: TRBJ1-2; CDR3 DNA: TGTGCCACCAGCAGAGGGACAGCATCTAACTATGGCTACACCTTC; CDR3 protein: CATSRGTASNYGYTF
V gene: TRBV5-1; clone size: many; D gene: -; J gene: TRBJ2-1; CDR3 DNA: TGCGCCAGCACCAATGACGTGGTGAGCTCCTACAATGAGCAGTTCTTC; CDR3 protein: CASTNDVVSSYNEQFF
V gene: TRBV7-9; clone size: -; D gene: -; J gene: TRBJ1-2; CDR3 DNA: TGTGTCAGCAGCGCGGGGGATGGCTACACCTTC; CDR3 protein: CVSSAGDGYTF
V gene: TRBV10-2; clone size: many; D gene: TRBD2; J gene: TRBJ2-7; CDR3 DNA: TGCGCCAGCAGGACTAGCGGGAGCTCCTCCTACGAGCAGTACTTC; CDR3 protein: CASRTSGSSSYEQYF
V gene: TRBV29-1; clone size: many; D gene: -; J gene: TRBJ2-3; CDR3 DNA: TGCAGCGTTGACAGGAGCAGGGATACGCAGTATTTT; CDR3 protein: CSVDRSRDTQYF
V gene: TRBV5-1; clone size: many; D gene: -; J gene: TRBJ2-7; CDR3 DNA: TGCGCCAGCAGCTTGGCACCCGCCGGCGAGCAGTACTTC; CDR3 protein: CASSLAPAGEQYF
V gene: TRBV9; clone size: few; D gene: -; J gene: TRBJ1-4; CDR3 DNA: TGTGCCAGCAGCCCCGGTCCGGGAGCCCCAACTAATGAAAAACTGTTTTTT; CDR3 protein: CASSPGPGAPTNEKLFF
V gene: TRBV7-2; clone size: -; D gene: -; J gene: TRBJ2-2; CDR3 DNA: TGTGCCAGCATATGGGGCCCCCAGGGCGGGGAGCTGTTTTTT; CDR3 protein: CASIWGPQGGELFF
V gene: TRBV6-2/TRBV6-3; clone size: -; D gene: -; J gene: TRBJ2-2; CDR3 DNA: TGTGCCAGCAATCCCTCCCCTCGACGGGTCGAGAACACCGGGGAGCTGTTTTTT; CDR3 protein: CASNPSPRRVENTGELFF
V gene: TRBV7-2; clone size: many; D gene: -; J gene: TRBJ1-5; CDR3 DNA: TGTGCCAGCAGCTTGACGGGGTACTATAGCAATCAGCCCCAGCATTTT; CDR3 protein: CASSLTGYYSNQPQHF
V gene: TRBV11-2; clone size: many; D gene: -; J gene: TRBJ2-1; CDR3 DNA: TGTGCCAGCAGCTCGACACCTTCCTCTTACAATGAGCAGTTCTTC; CDR3 protein: CASSSTPSSYNEQFF
V gene: TRBV20-1; clone size: few; D gene: -; J gene: TRBJ2-2; CDR3 DNA: TGCAGTGCTAGAGACGGAAACACCGGGGAGCTGTTTTTT; CDR3 protein: CSARDGNTGELFF
V gene: TRBV7-9; clone size: many; D gene: TRBD1; J gene: TRBJ1-1; CDR3 DNA: TGTGCCAGCAGACTGGACAGGGCAAACACTGAAGCTTTCTTT; CDR3 protein: CASRLDRANTEAFF
V gene: TRBV29-1; clone size: many; D gene: -; J gene: TRBJ1-4; CDR3 DNA: TGCAGCGTCCTGGGACTGCGTAATGAAAAACTGTTTTTT; CDR3 protein: CSVLGLRNEKLFF
V gene: TRBV7-2; clone size: many; D gene: -; J gene: TRBJ1-1; CDR3 DNA: TGTGCCAGCAGCTTAGTTGCAGGGAACACTGAAGCTTTCTTT; CDR3 protein: CASSLVAGNTEAFF
V gene: TRBV14; clone size: many; D gene: -; J gene: TRBJ1-2; CDR3 DNA: TGTGCCAGCAGCCAAGAAGGGAGAGGGAGCGGCTACACCTTC; CDR3 protein: CASSQEGRGSGYTF
V gene: TRBV28; clone size: many; D gene: -; J gene: TRBJ2-4; CDR3 DNA: TGTGCCAGCAGTCCCTCTACAGGGCGCGGCGGAAACATTCAGTACTTC; CDR3 protein: CASSPSTGRGGNIQYF
V gene: TRBV5-4; clone size: large; D gene: TRBD2; J gene: TRBJ2-4; CDR3 DNA: TGTGCCAGCAGCTTGTCACTAGCGGGAGATTCGAACATTCAGTACTTC; CDR3 protein: CASSLSLAGDSNIQYF
V gene: TRBV7-8; clone size: many; D gene: -; J gene: TRBJ2-3; CDR3 DNA: TGTGCCAGCAGCTTAGTAGTTGATACGCAGTATTTT; CDR3 protein: CASSLVVDTQYF
V gene: TRBV11-3; clone size: many; D gene: TRBD2; J gene: TRBJ2-1; CDR3 DNA: TGTGCCAGCAGCCCAGGAGCGGCGGGGGATGAGCAGTTCTTC; CDR3 protein: CASSPGAAGDEQFF